This T cell receptor (beta chain) was sequenced in a study of CD8+ T cells in alopecia areata. Study-level findings and limits: For lesional scalp, especially alopecia totalis/universalis, clonality was higher than in normal scalp. Mice showed clearer TCR sharing than patients did, a gap that was possibly HLA-related. Normal skin contains resident alphabeta T cells, and these are also sequenced in scalp samples.

PBMC-derived CD4+ and CD8+ T cells were sorted. Concerning this clone itself: The antigen is undetermined.

RNA was extracted and reverse transcribed into cDNA as the sequencing template. Sequencing was performed with immunoSEQ multiplex PCR; in TCRdb, only in-frame clones are kept and a portion is missing. The sample contains about 150,000 clones, more than 55% of which appear only once. The clonotype originates from a human donor in good health. The specimen sequenced was CD8+ T cells sorted from blood.

The CDR3 DNA reads TGTGCCAGCAGCCCGACAGGGGGGAACACCGGGGAGCTGTTTTTT. Residues: CASSPTGGNTGELFF. The chain combines TRBV9 with TRBJ2-2; 9 nucleotides agree with TRBD1. CDR3 length: 15 amino acids. Trimming cost V 4 bases and J 1 base; bases outside gene matches: 2. The germline CDR1 and CDR2 sequences are SGDLS and YYNGEE.